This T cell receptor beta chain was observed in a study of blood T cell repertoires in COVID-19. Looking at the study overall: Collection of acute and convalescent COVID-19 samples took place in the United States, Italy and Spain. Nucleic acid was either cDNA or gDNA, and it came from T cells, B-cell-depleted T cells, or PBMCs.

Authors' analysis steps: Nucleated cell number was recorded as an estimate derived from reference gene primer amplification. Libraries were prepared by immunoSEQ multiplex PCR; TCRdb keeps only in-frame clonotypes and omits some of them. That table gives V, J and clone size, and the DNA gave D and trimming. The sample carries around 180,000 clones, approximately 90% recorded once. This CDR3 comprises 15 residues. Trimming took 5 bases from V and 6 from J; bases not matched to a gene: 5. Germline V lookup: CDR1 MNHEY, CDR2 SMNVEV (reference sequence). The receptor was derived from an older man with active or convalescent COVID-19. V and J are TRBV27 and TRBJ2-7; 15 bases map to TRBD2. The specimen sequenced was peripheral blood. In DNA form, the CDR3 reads TGTGCCAGCAGTGGACTAGCGGGAGGGCCCATCGAGCAGTACTTC. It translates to CASSGLAGGPIEQYF.